This T cell receptor (beta chain) was recovered during a study of glioma-infiltrating T cells. V lost 3 bases, J lost 2 bases, and 3 bases stayed unmatched. The CDR3 loop spans 15 amino acids. TCR alpha and beta CDR3 regions were amplified from RNA using iRepertoire nested multiplex PCR. TCRdb called the multiplex PCR reads again in MiXCR, with one record for every CDR3 protein. The profile shows 90,000 to 110,000 distinct CDR3 sequences, 20% to 25% of them singletons. Many counts were recorded for this clonotype. The clonotype was recovered from a human donor with low-grade glioma or glioblastoma, undergoing nonglioma brain surgery, or in good health (not recorded which). Sequenced: glioma tissue, nonneoplastic brain tissue, or PBMCs (not recorded which). The genes are TRBV12-3 or TRBV12-4 and TRBJ2-1; TRBD2 matches at 8 bases. CDR3 sequence reads: CASSFTSGPYNEQFF. CDR3 sequence (DNA): TGTGCCAGCAGTTTTACTAGCGGTCCCTACAATGAGCAGTTCTTC.